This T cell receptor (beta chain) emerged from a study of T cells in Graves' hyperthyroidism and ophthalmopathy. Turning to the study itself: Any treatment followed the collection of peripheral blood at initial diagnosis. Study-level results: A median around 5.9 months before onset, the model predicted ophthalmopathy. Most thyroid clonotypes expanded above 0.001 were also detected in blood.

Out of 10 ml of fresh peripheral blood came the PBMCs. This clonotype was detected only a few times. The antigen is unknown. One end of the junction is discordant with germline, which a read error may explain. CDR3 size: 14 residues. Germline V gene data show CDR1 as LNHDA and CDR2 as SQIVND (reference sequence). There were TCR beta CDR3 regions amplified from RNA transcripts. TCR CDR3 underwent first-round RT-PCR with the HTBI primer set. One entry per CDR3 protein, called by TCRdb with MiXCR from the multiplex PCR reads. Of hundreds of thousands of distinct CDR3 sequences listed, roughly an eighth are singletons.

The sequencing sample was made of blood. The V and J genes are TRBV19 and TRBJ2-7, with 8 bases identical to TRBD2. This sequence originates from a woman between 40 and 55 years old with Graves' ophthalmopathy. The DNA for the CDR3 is TGTGCCAGTAGCATAGCGGGGACCTTGGGCGAGCAGTACTTC. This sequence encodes CASSIAGTLGEQYF.